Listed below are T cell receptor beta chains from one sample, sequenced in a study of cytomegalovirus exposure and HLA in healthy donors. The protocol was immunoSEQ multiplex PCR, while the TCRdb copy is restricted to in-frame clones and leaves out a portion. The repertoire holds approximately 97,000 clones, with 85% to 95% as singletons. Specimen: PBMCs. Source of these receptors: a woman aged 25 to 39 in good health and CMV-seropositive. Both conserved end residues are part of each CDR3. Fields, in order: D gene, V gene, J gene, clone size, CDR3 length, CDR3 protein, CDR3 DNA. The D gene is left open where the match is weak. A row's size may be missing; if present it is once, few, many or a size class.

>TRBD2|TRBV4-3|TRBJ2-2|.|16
CASSQGLAGRTGELFF
TGCGCCAGCAGCCAAGGACTAGCGGGAAGGACCGGGGAGCTGTTTTTT
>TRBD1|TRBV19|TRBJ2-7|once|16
CASSPTDRGPPYEQYF
TGTGCCAGTAGTCCCACGGACAGGGGGCCTCCCTACGAGCAGTACTTC
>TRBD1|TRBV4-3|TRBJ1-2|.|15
CASSQDLRQGHGYTF
TGCGCCAGCAGCCAAGATCTCCGACAGGGCCATGGCTACACCTTC
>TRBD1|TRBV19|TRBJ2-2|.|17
CASSRTGTGGRTGELFF
TGTGCCAGTAGTAGGACCGGGACAGGGGGGCGGACCGGGGAGCTGTTTTTT
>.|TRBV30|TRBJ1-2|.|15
CAWTLPRAELYGYTF
TGTGCCTGGACCCTCCCTCGTGCGGAACTCTATGGCTACACCTTC
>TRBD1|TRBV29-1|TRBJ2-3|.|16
CSVDTGQGRSTDTQYF
TGCAGCGTTGATACGGGACAGGGACGAAGCACAGATACGCAGTATTTT
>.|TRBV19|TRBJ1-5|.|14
CASSPGLDNQPQHF
TGTGCCAGTAGTCCAGGGTTGGACAATCAGCCCCAGCATTTT
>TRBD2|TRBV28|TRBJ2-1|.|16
CASSLGTRSGYNEQFF
TGTGCCAGCAGTTTAGGGACTAGATCAGGCTACAATGAGCAGTTCTTC
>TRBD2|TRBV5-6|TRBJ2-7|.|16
CASSPVGLAGNHEQYF
TGTGCCAGCAGCCCAGTCGGACTAGCGGGAAATCACGAGCAGTACTTC
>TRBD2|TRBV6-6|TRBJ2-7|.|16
CASSYPLTSGGYEQYF
TGTGCCAGCAGTTACCCATTGACTAGCGGAGGCTACGAGCAGTACTTC
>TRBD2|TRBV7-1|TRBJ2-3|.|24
CASSSIWSTGLAGGRSIGTDTQYF
TGTGCCAGCAGCTCGATTTGGTCAACGGGACTAGCGGGAGGGAGGTCAATAGGCACAGATACGCAGTATTTT
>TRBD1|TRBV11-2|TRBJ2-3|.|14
CASSIGQGEGTQYF
TGTGCCAGCAGCATTGGACAGGGGGAAGGTACGCAGTATTTT
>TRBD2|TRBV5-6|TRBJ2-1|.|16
CASSPSGRAAGNEQFF
TGTGCCAGCAGCCCTAGCGGGAGGGCAGCGGGAAATGAGCAGTTCTTC
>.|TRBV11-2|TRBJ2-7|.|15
CASRSPRLASYEQYF
TGTGCCAGCAGGTCTCCTAGGTTGGCCTCCTACGAGCAGTACTTC
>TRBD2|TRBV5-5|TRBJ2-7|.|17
CASSLHSTSGAPYEQYF
TGTGCCAGCAGCTTACACTCGACTAGCGGGGCCCCCTACGAGCAGTACTTC
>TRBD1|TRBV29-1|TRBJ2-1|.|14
CSVMNGQGTNEQFF
TGCAGCGTTATGAACGGACAGGGTACCAATGAGCAGTTCTTC
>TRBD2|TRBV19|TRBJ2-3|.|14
CASSILAGTDTQYF
TGTGCCAGTAGTATCCTAGCGGGGACAGATACGCAGTATTTT
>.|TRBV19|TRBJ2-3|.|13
CASSIVGTDTQYF
TGTGCCAGTAGTATCGTCGGCACAGATACGCAGTATTTT
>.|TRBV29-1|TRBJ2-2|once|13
CSVDLGPTGELFF
TGCAGCGTTGACCTCGGTCCCACCGGGGAGCTGTTTTTT
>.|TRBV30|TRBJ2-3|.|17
CAWSRRAGRVSTDTQYF
TGTGCCTGGAGTCGCCGGGCCGGGCGGGTTAGCACAGATACGCAGTATTTT
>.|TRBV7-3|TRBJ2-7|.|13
CASSLGLGHEQYF
TGTGCCAGCAGCTTAGGTCTAGGCCACGAGCAGTACTTC
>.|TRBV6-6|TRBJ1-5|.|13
CASSSGSGQPQHF
TGTGCCAGCAGTTCAGGGTCCGGTCAGCCCCAGCATTTT
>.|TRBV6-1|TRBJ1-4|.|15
CASGSRRVTNEKLFF
TGTGCCAGCGGGTCAAGGAGGGTCACTAATGAAAAACTGTTTTTT
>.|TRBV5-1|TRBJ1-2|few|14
CASSFSGDNYGYTF
TGCGCCAGCAGCTTTTCAGGGGATAACTATGGCTACACCTTC
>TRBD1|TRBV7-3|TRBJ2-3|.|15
CASSPTGTFTDTQYF
TGTGCCAGCAGTCCGACAGGGACATTCACAGATACGCAGTATTTT
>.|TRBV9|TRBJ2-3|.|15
CASSVGGSWSDTQYF
TGTGCCAGCAGCGTAGGTGGGAGTTGGTCAGATACGCAGTATTTT
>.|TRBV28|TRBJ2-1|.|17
CASSTPSGGKSYNEQFF
TGTGCCAGCAGTACACCCTCTGGCGGGAAAAGCTACAATGAGCAGTTCTTC
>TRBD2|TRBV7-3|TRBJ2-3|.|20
CASSLTPTSGRASEADTQYF
TGTGCCAGCAGCTTAACCCCTACTAGCGGGAGGGCCTCCGAGGCTGATACGCAGTATTTT
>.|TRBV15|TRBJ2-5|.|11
CATSRGAGQYF
TGTGCCACCAGCAGAGGGGCGGGTCAGTACTTC
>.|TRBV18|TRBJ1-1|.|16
CASSPSVSGLHTEAFF
TGTGCCAGCTCACCATCAGTGTCAGGCTTACACACTGAAGCTTTCTTT
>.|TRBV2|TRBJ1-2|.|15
CASSEIGLVPYGYTF
TGTGCCAGCAGTGAAATAGGACTGGTCCCCTATGGCTACACCTTC
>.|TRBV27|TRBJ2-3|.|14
CATMVPGSLDTQYF
TGTGCCACCATGGTTCCCGGTTCGTTAGATACGCAGTATTTT
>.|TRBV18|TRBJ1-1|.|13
CASSAGLNTEAFF
TGTGCCAGCTCCGCAGGCTTGAACACTGAAGCTTTCTTT
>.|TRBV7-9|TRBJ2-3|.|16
CASSLGTRGGPDTQYF
TGTGCCAGCAGCTTAGGGACCCGTGGGGGCCCAGATACGCAGTATTTT
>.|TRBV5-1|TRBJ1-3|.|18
CASSLGVQGIGSGNTIYF
TGCGCCAGCAGCTTGGGGGTGCAGGGAATCGGCTCTGGAAACACCATATATTTT
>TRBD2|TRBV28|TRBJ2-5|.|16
CASSIAGANEKETQYF
TGTGCCAGCAGCATAGCGGGGGCCAACGAAAAAGAGACCCAGTACTTC
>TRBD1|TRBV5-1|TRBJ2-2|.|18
CASSFRGTGVANTGELFF
TGCGCCAGCAGCTTCCGCGGGACAGGGGTTGCGAACACCGGGGAGCTGTTTTTT
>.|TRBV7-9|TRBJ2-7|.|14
CASSMGLAPYEQYF
TGTGCCAGCAGCATGGGCCTCGCCCCCTACGAGCAGTACTTC
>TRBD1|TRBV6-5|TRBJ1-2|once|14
CASSYNDRVGGYTF
TGTGCCAGCAGCTACAACGACAGGGTCGGTGGCTACACCTTC
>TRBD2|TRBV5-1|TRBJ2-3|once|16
CASSPGTSGYTDTQYF
TGCGCCAGCAGCCCTGGGACTAGCGGGTACACAGATACGCAGTATTTT
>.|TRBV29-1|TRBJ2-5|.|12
CSATQVKETQYF
TGCAGCGCCACCCAGGTGAAAGAGACCCAGTACTTC
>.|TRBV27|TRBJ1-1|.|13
CASSFAVGTEAFF
TGTGCCAGCAGTTTTGCGGTGGGTACTGAAGCTTTCTTT
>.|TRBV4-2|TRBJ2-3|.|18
CASSQDRRSYRSTDTQYF
TGTGCCAGCAGCCAAGATCGTCGGTCGTACCGTAGCACAGATACGCAGTATTTT
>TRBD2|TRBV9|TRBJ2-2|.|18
CASSAAPSGRVNTGELFF
TGTGCCAGCAGCGCAGCCCCTAGCGGGAGGGTCAACACCGGGGAGCTGTTTTTT
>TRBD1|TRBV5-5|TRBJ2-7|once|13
CASSSGGRVEQYF
TGTGCCAGCAGCTCAGGGGGCCGAGTCGAGCAGTACTTC
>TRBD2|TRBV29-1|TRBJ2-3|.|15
CSVVRTSGRADTQYF
TGCAGCGTGGTACGGACTAGCGGGAGGGCAGATACGCAGTATTTT
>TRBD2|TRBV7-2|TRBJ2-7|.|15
CASSLAAGAVYEQYF
TGTGCCAGCAGCTTAGCGGCGGGAGCGGTATACGAGCAGTACTTC
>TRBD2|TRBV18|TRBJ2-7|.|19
CASSSRGSRGLAGVNEQYF
TGTGCCAGCTCATCACGGGGGAGCCGAGGACTAGCGGGAGTTAACGAGCAGTACTTC
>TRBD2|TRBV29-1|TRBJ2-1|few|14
CSVVGTRFLNEQFF
TGCAGCGTTGTAGGGACTAGGTTCTTAAATGAGCAGTTCTTC
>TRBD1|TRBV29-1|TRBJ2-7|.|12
CSVGQDSYEQYF
TGCAGCGTGGGACAGGACTCCTACGAGCAGTACTTC
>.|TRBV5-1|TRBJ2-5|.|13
CASRLDERETQYF
TGCGCCAGCAGGCTAGATGAAAGGGAGACCCAGTACTTC
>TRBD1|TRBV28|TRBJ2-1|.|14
CASSLGTAYNEQFF
TGTGCCAGCAGTTTAGGGACAGCTTACAATGAGCAGTTCTTC
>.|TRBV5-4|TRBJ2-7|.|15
CASSRTGVAVYEQYF
TGTGCCAGCAGCCGCACGGGGGTAGCAGTCTACGAGCAGTACTTC
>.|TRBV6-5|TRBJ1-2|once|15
CASSRGSRVDDGYTF
TGTGCCAGCAGTCGGGGTTCTCGGGTAGACGATGGCTACACCTTC
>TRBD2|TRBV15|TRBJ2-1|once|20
CATSRIDLMRLASSYNEQFF
TGTGCCACCAGCAGAATCGACCTAATGCGACTAGCGAGCTCCTACAATGAGCAGTTCTTC
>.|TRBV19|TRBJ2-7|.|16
CASQATNGTFPYERYF
TGTGCCAGTCAGGCCACTAATGGGACATTTCCCTACGAGCGGTACTTC
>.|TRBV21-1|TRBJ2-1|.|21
CASSKVYQSKSGSPTYNEQFF
TGTGCCAGCAGCAAAGTTTACCAATCCAAATCCGGGTCTCCCACCTACAATGAGCAGTTCTTC